Listed below are T cell receptor beta chains from one sample, sequenced in a study of human versus mouse CDR3 diversity and MHC coevolution. The table came from immunoSEQ multiplex PCR; TCRdb's copy has only in-frame clones and leaves some out. Of around 74,000 clones listed, about nine tenths are singletons. The sample comprised naive CD4+ T cells from blood. Source of these receptors: a person aged 30 to 70 in good health. Both conserved end residues are part of each CDR3. D genes are given only for firm matches.

TRBV7-2	-	17	TRBJ1-4	CASSLGVSGQGNEKLFF
TRBV5-8	TRBD1	16	TRBJ1-4	CASSLTGEGTNEKLFF
TRBV19	-	16	TRBJ1-5	CASSIVRDSSNQPQHF
TRBV5-6	-	17	TRBJ1-6	CASGLLGGSSYNSPLHF
TRBV18	-	13	TRBJ1-6	CASSPAEAVPLHF
TRBV25-1	TRBD2	17	TRBJ2-1	CASSEFGAGTSGNEQFF
TRBV2	TRBD2	18	TRBJ2-2	CASSQGVAGEVDTGELFF
TRBV4-1	-	22	TRBJ2-7	CASSPTRPPQGGSNLFAYEQYF
TRBV5-1	-	15	TRBJ1-4	CASSLDPGFDEKLFF
TRBV30	-	13	TRBJ1-2	CALQSPGNYGYTF
TRBV6-5	-	12	TRBJ1-3	CASSPRGNTIYF
TRBV4-1	-	17	TRBJ1-5	CASSQVFLRQRNQPQHF
TRBV25-1	-	14	TRBJ1-3	CASSEAGSGNTIYF
TRBV28	-	14	TRBJ2-7	CASSPPYRVHEQYF
TRBV5-1	-	14	TRBJ1-2	CASSLSDRNYGYTF
TRBV30	-	13	TRBJ1-5	CAWSYTSNQPQHF
TRBV5-4	-	16	TRBJ1-3	CASSRPQGSSGNTIYF
TRBV27	-	14	TRBJ1-6	CASRQSSYNSPLHF
TRBV27	-	13	TRBJ1-2	CASSLSANYGYTF
TRBV11-2	TRBD2	17	TRBJ2-1	CASSPGLAGGNYNEQFF
TRBV6-1	-	13	TRBJ1-1	CASTRQRNTEAFF
TRBV6-1	-	14	TRBJ2-7	CASSERASGYEQYF
TRBV5-1	-	15	TRBJ1-2	CASSLDSRANYGYTF
TRBV19	-	14	TRBJ2-3	CASSINRGLDTQYF
TRBV29-1	-	12	TRBJ2-7	CSVQVVQHEQYF
TRBV28	TRBD1	15	TRBJ1-1	CASQGADIVNTEAFF
TRBV11-2	-	18	-	CASSFERSRSGWYYEQYF
TRBV27	-	14	TRBJ2-2	CASSSYLGLGELFF
TRBV29-1	TRBD1	13	TRBJ1-1	CSVDTGQVTEAFF
TRBV25-1	TRBD1	17	TRBJ2-1	CASSGSEGQGSYNEQFF
TRBV18	-	14	TRBJ2-3	CASLDGSGTDTQYF
TRBV7-9	TRBD1	16	TRBJ1-4	CASSLVTGQGNEKLFF